This TCR beta chain was identified in a study of blood T cell repertoires in COVID-19. From germline, CDR1 is KGHDR and CDR2 SFDVKD. This CDR3 is 13 amino acids long. The germline V and J ends were trimmed by 6 bases and 0 bases, with 8 bases remaining between them. Libraries were prepared by immunoSEQ multiplex PCR; TCRdb keeps only in-frame clonotypes and omits some of them. This sample has approximately 350,000 clones; about 90% occur once, and the top ten carry just under 6.5%. The chain joins TRBV24-1 to TRBJ2-7; weak D call: TRBD2 (5 bases). The sequence was collected from a woman in her 50s with COVID-19, enrolled during active disease. Sample: peripheral blood. The CDR3: CATSTGNSYEQYF. Written as DNA, the CDR3 is TGTGCCACCAGTACGGGAAACTCCTACGAGCAGTACTTC.